This TCR beta chain derives from a study of molecular identifiers for immune sequencing clone quantification. Background on the study: In the replicates, RNA derived from roughly 20,000 or 100,000 naive CD8 cells was divided into five parts, and four were sequenced. Notes on the study in general: Clones of above 20 RNA copies carried over 98% of effector molecules; in naive cells they carried under 1%. Underestimation of highly expanded clone sizes could arise where identical TCR molecules share a barcode.

This clonotype was observed many times. Its cognate antigen is unknown. One entry per CDR3 protein results from TCRdb running MiXCR on the PCR reads. This table has under 600,000 distinct CDR3 sequences, over 20% appearing once. The CD8+CD4-CCR7+CD45RA+ phenotype defined the sorted naive CD8 T cells. V lost 4 bases, J lost 5 bases, and 4 bases stayed unmatched. CDR1 SEHNR and CDR2 FQNEAQ come from the germline V gene (reference sequence). CDR3 length: 14 amino acids. The chain recombines TRBV7-9 with TRBJ2-7, with 11 bases that match TRBD1. The TCR was taken from a human donor in good health. Some libraries in this study had Jurkat cell RNA spiked in. Source material: naive CD8+ T cells from blood, with Jurkat cell RNA spiked in. Subset specified: FACS-sorted CD8+CD4-CCR7+CD45RA+ naive T cells. CDR3 region: CASSSGQGAHEQYF. The DNA of the CDR3 is TGTGCCAGCAGCTCCGGACAGGGGGCCCACGAGCAGTACTTC.